These 16 T cell receptor beta chains originate from one sample sequenced in a study of cytomegalovirus exposure and HLA in healthy donors. A multiplex PCR was run with 60 Vbeta primers and 13 Jbeta primers. Using immunoSEQ multiplex PCR, the repertoire was profiled, and TCRdb retains in-frame clones only, with some absent. The top ten clones hold over 1.5% of a sample with around 170,000 clones, approximately 80% of them seen once. Sequencing was performed on PBMCs. The receptors originated from a woman in her late teens or twenties in good health and CMV-seronegative.

The J gene is TRBJ2-7, the V gene TRBV4-1; 7 nucleotides line up with TRBD2. The CDR3 sequence is 15 residues long. Germline V gives CDR1 MGHRA, CDR2 YSYEKL. J lost 3 bases, V lost 1 base, and 6 bases had no gene match. The CDR3 nucleotides read TGCGCCAGCAGCCAAGCAGCATCGGGGGGCTACGAGCAGTACTTC. It yields the protein CASSQAASGGYEQYF.

This clone came up a few times. The chain recombines TRBV4-1 with TRBJ1-3, with 8 bases that match TRBD1. There are 17 residues in the CDR3. The J segment lost 0 bases and the V segment lost 5 bases, leaving 9 bases of the junction unmatched. The germline V gene encodes CDR1 MGHRA and CDR2 YSYEKL. In DNA form, the CDR3 reads TGCGCCAGCAGCTACCTCGGGACAGGTGTCTCTGGAAACACCATATATTTT. Protein sequence: CASSYLGTGVSGNTIYF.

This chain connects TRBV10-3 to TRBJ2-1; 9 bases map to TRBD2. Germline CDR1 is ENHRY and CDR2 is SYGVKD. Trimming took 3 bases from V and 6 from J; bases not matched to a gene: 18. CDR3 length equals 19 residues. The CDR3: CAISERRLGSGGNSNEQFF. Written as DNA, the CDR3 is TGTGCCATCAGTGAACGAAGACTAGGGAGCGGGGGGAATAGCAATGAGCAGTTCTTC.

The rearrangement uses TRBV19 and TRBJ2-7; a possible D gene is TRBD1 (5 bases). Germline V gene sequence: CDR1 LNHDA, CDR2 SQIVND (reference sequence). V was shortened by 3 bases and J by 2 bases, with 11 bases between the two germline ends. This CDR3 spans 14 amino acids. Here the CDR3 reads CASSMTVATYEQYF. The CDR3 region has the DNA TGTGCCAGTAGTATGACAGTGGCTACCTACGAGCAGTACTTC.

The chain joins TRBV19 to TRBJ2-1, with 8 nucleotides matching TRBD2. The CDR3 is 19 amino acids. Germline CDR1 LNHDA, CDR2 SQIVND (reference sequence). With 3 bases clipped from V and 0 bases from J, the junction kept 13 bases outside the gene matches. CDR3 DNA sequence: TGTGCCAGTAGTATCGGGAGCGGGGGCCCTAGGAGCTCCTACAATGAGCAGTTCTTC. It codes for CASSIGSGGPRSSYNEQFF.

A single count supports this clone. At one boundary the junction diverges from the germline segment, which might be a read error. The chain is built from TRBV5-4 and TRBJ2-6; 7 bases agree with TRBD2. From germline, CDR1 is SGHNT and CDR2 YYREEE (reference sequence). This CDR3 is built from 18 residues. The DNA of the CDR3 is TGTGCCAGCAGCGCCGACTGGGAGGGACTGGGTGGGGCCAACGGCCTGACTTTC. Protein product: CASSADWEGLGGANGLTF.

CDR3 region: CASSPRGQPSGANVLTF. CDR3 DNA: TGTGCCAGCAGCCCCCGTGGGCAGCCCTCTGGGGCCAACGTCCTGACTTTC. The chain recombines TRBV9 with TRBJ2-6; D is unresolved. The CDR3 totals 17 residues. Germline loops: CDR1 SGDLS, CDR2 YYNGEE. Trimming stripped 4 bases from V and 0 bases from J, with 14 bases between.

The chain links TRBV5-1 to TRBJ1-1, with D possibly TRBD1 on 6 matching bases. The germline V gene has CDR1 SGHRS and CDR2 YFSETQ. V lost 0 bases, J lost 2 bases, and 11 bases lay in between. The CDR3 has 15 amino acids. The CDR3 loop reads CASSLAGGRNTEAFF. The CDR3 DNA sequence: TGCGCCAGCAGCTTGGCGGGGGGGCGCAACACTGAAGCTTTCTTT.

This chain connects TRBV19 to TRBJ2-5, with D tentatively TRBD2 (5 bases). This CDR3 has 13 amino acids. Germline V gene data show CDR1 as LNHDA and CDR2 as SQIVND (reference sequence). V was trimmed by 3 bases and J by 4 bases, leaving 9 bases between them. The CDR3 coding sequence is TGTGCCAGTAGTATCTCACTAGGAGAGACCCAGTACTTC. This sequence encodes CASSISLGETQYF. The whole variable domain, remainder taken from reference TRBV19 and TRBJ2-5, is DGGITQSPKYLFRKEGQNVTLSCEQNLNHDAMYWYRQDPGQGLRLIYYSQIVNDFQKGDIAEGYSVSREKKESFPLTVTSAQKNPTAFYLCASSISLGETQYFGPGTRLLVL.

The gene calls are TRBV23-1 and TRBJ2-7; TRBD2 matches 8 bases. TRBV23-1 is annotated as an ORF whose role is uncertain. The CDR3 covers 16 residues. V lost 0 bases to trimming and J lost 2 bases; unmatched junction nucleotides: 6. CDR3 nucleotide sequence: TGCGCCAGCAGTCAATCTTCGGGGGGGGCAACCTACGAGCAGTACTTC. It specifies CASSQSSGGATYEQYF.

The rearrangement uses TRBV7-9 and TRBJ1-4; the D is unclear. The CDR3 contains 16 residues. Trimming shortened V by 5 bases and J by 5 bases, and 18 bases separated the two germline ends. Germline V gene sequence: CDR1 SEHNR, CDR2 FQNEAQ (reference sequence). CDR3 protein: CASSSTETPRNEKLFF. CDR3 DNA: TGTGCCAGCAGCAGCACGGAGACTCCGCGGAATGAAAAACTGTTTTTT.

The chain employs TRBV2 and TRBJ2-5; 7 bases fit TRBD2. Germline loops: CDR1 SNHLY, CDR2 FYNNEI. The ends lost 1 base at V and 5 bases at J; junction bases unmatched: 7. The CDR3 is 15 amino acids. The CDR3 nucleotides are TGTGCCAGCAGTGAAGGACTAGCCCGCCGGGAGACCCAGTACTTC. It encodes CASSEGLARRETQYF.

This chain uses TRBV27 with TRBJ2-2, with unresolved D. Germline CDR1 reads MNHEY; CDR2 reads SMNVEV (reference sequence). V lost 6 bases to trimming and J lost 6 bases, with 20 bases between them. The CDR3 covers 16 residues. Here the CDR3 reads CASRYRGWFESGELFF. CDR3 DNA: TGTGCCAGCAGATATAGAGGTTGGTTTGAGTCCGGGGAGCTGTTTTTT.

Points on this clone: This likely comes from a read error, as the CDR3 has no conserved phenylalanine or tryptophan at its end. The limits of the CDR3 on the DNA are not certain, so only TCRdb's listed CDR3 is given. The chain employs TRBV6-5 and TRBJ1-4; the D segment call TRBD1 is taken from the table without a DNA check. Germline-derived CDR1 and CDR2 are MNHEY and SVGAGI. The length of the CDR3 is 12 amino acids, counting both ends. This CDR3 reads CASIYLSGQAVH.

This clone came up once. This chain links TRBV14 with TRBJ2-5; no firm D call. The germline V gene encodes CDR1 SGHDN and CDR2 FVKESK. Trimming removed 3 bases at V and 5 bases at J, with 16 bases between. This CDR3 region has 15 residues. The CDR3 coding sequence is TGTGCCAGCAGCCATCGCACTACCTCGGCGGAGACCCAGTACTTC. Its translation is CASSHRTTSAETQYF.

The chain employs TRBV30 and TRBJ2-7; 9 bases line up with TRBD1. After removal of 5 bases from V and 2 bases from J, the junction contained 4 bases not matched to a gene. Germline CDR1 and CDR2: GTSNPN and SVGIG (reference sequence). CDR3 length equals 13 residues. This CDR3 is CAWGQGITYEQYF. The CDR3 DNA reads as TGTGCCTGGGGACAGGGGATAACCTACGAGCAGTACTTC. Drawing the rest from reference TRBV30 and TRBJ2-7, the complete variable domain is SQTIHQWPATLVQPVGSPLSLECTVEGTSNPNLYWYRQAAGRGLQLLFYSVGIGQISSEVPQNLSASRPQDRQFILSSKKLLLSDSGFYLCAWGQGITYEQYFGPGTRLTVT.